The sequence of this T cell receptor beta chain was determined in a study of T cell responses to AZD1222 COVID-19 vaccine. Across the whole study: Pooling of second doses given at about 4 or about 12 weeks was done.

Details on this clone: What it recognizes is unknown.

The study, taken as a whole, reports: Per reports, nearly half of all spike-specific TCRs target regions that are unmutated in variants. Once two AZD1222 doses were given, Spike-specific TCR breadth and depth went up. Most donors were white British and more were female, and clonal diversity was possibly underestimated.

TCRdb's copy holds only in-frame clones and misses some; the assay was immunoSEQ multiplex PCR. The sample lists 90,000 to 140,000 clones, around 87% occurring once. Trimming cost V 0 bases and J 5 bases; bases outside gene matches: 10. The CDR3 loop spans 17 amino acids. Germline V gene lookup returns CDR1 ENHRY and CDR2 SYGVKD. The chain links TRBV10-3 to TRBJ2-5; 9 bases map to TRBD2. The source material was peripheral blood, sampled on day 0 of AZD1222 vaccination. This TCR was sampled from an adult in good health. CDR3 region: CAISESGGRAERETQYF. CDR3 nucleotide sequence: TGTGCCATCAGTGAGTCAGGCGGGAGGGCCGAACGGGAGACCCAGTACTTC.